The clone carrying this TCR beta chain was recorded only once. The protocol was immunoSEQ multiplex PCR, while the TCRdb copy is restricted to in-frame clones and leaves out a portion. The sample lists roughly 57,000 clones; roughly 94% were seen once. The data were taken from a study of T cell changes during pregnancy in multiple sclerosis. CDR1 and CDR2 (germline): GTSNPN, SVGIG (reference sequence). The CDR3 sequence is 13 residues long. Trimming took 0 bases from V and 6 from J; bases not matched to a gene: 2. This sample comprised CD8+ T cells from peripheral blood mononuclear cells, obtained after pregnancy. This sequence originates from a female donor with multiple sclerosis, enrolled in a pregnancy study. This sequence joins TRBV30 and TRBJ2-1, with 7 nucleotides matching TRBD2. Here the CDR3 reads CAWSVSGGNEQFF. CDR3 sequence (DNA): TGTGCCTGGAGTGTTTCGGGGGGCAATGAGCAGTTCTTC.